This T cell receptor beta chain emerged from a study of OX40 agonist ivuxolimab in advanced cancers. Notes on the research overall: Ivuxolimab was an agonistic, fully human IgG2 monoclonal antibody directed against OX40 (CD134), a costimulatory receptor. Intravenous ivuxolimab was administered to patients every 2 weeks at six dose levels: 0.01, 0.1, 0.3, 1.5, 3 and 10 mg/kg. Of the roughly 53 patients in dose escalation, about 20 had hepatocellular carcinoma, some 15 had melanoma, 9 had renal cell carcinoma and 9 had head and neck cancer. In the dose-escalation cohort, 82.7% of patients were male, and the mean age was about 55 years, with a range of about 23 to 90. Prior anti-PD-1, anti-PD-L1 or anti-CTLA-4 therapy was permitted, and checkpoint inhibitors had been received by 30% to 40% of dose-escalation patients. Three dose-escalation patients achieved partial responses, one with hepatocellular carcinoma and two with cutaneous melanoma. The point of sequencing TCRbeta in the periphery was to test whether ivuxolimab changed TCR sequence diversity and drove clonal T-cell expansion. The paper covers the monotherapy dose-escalation part of the phase I ivuxolimab trial, which included N of about 50 patients.

V is clipped by 4 bases and J by 0 bases, and the sequence between their germline boundaries is 6 bases long. Based on the germline V gene, the CDR1 and CDR2 sequences are SGHAT and FQNNGV. There are 14 amino acids in the CDR3, from cysteine to phenylalanine inclusive. The DNA shown is the 42-base CDR3, in frame from base 1. The paper's findings and limits, for the study overall: After ivuxolimab, more expanded clones were found on average in CD8+ T cells than in CD4+ T cells. Low levels of normalized T-cell clonal expansion were also seen in some patients who did not respond. The antigen specificity of the clonally expanded peripheral T cells was not determined. In the 0.1-3.0 mg/kg groups, partial responders had among the lowest normalized peripheral clonal expansion, particularly in CD8+ T cells. At doses of 0.1 to 3.0 mg/kg, clonal expansion of both CD4+ and CD8+ blood T cells was observed from baseline to week 6.

The trial excluded patients who had a history of autoimmune disease or were on systemic immunosuppression. Peripheral blood for TCR sequencing was collected from all dose cohorts at baseline, on cycle 4 day 1, and on cycle 7 day 1. Samples came from an open-label, multicenter, first-in-human phase I dose-escalation trial of ivuxolimab. Adults with locally advanced or metastatic melanoma, renal cell carcinoma, hepatocellular carcinoma or head and neck squamous cell carcinoma were enrolled in the trial. Before TCR sequencing, CD4+ T cells and CD8+ T cells from peripheral blood were sorted into separate populations. To sequence the TCRbeta CDR3 region, genomic DNA was isolated from the sorted cells. The immunoSEQ Assay was used to sequence the TCRbeta CDR3 regions. What TCRdb holds here is the immuneACCESS table cut down to in-frame rearrangements. Part of the clones is not present; checked against another copy, under half of the missing clones reflect an unresolved V gene, and the others are unexplained. This sample comprises around 88,000 clones, approximately 90% of them detected only once. Around 0.51% of the sample comes from the top ten.

Note on this clone: There is no known antigen for this receptor. There are no base qualities to consult, and no much larger clone falls within one base.

The sequence links TRBV11-2 to TRBJ2-2; the D gene remains uncertain. This sample comprised CD4+ or CD8+ T cells sorted from blood, obtained in a trial of the OX40 agonist ivuxolimab. The receptor was isolated from an adult with an advanced solid tumor such as melanoma, head and neck, liver or kidney cancer. The CDR3 reads as follows: CASSSGANTGELFF. The bases read TGTGCCAGCAGCTCAGGAGCGAACACCGGGGAGCTGTTTTTT.